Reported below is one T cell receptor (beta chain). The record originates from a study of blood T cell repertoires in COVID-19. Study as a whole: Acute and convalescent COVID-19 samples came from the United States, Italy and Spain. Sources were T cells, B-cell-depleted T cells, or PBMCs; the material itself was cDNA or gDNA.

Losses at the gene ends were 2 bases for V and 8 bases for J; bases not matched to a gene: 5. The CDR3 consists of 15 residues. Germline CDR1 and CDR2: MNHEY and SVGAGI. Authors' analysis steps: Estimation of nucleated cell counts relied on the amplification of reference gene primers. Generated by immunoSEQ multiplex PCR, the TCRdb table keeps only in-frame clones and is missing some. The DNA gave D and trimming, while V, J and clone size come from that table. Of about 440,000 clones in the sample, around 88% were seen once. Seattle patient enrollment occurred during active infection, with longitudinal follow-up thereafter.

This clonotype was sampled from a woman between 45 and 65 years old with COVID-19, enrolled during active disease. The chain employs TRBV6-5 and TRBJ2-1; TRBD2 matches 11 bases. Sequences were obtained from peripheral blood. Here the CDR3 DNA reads TGTGCCAGCAGTTACCCGGGACTAGCGGCCCATGAGCAGTTCTTC. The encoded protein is CASSYPGLAAHEQFF.